These T cell receptor beta chains were read from a single sample in a study of post-analysis software for immune sequencing data. TCRdb re-called the PCR reads with MiXCR, one entry per CDR3 protein. The table has around 400,000 distinct CDR3 sequences, around 37% seen once. Material: blood. The receptors were sampled from a girl between 10 and 17 years old with multiple sclerosis. The CDR3 runs from the conserved cysteine through the conserved F or W. A D gene is named only where the DNA matches it firmly. A row's size may be missing; if present it is once, few, many or a size class.

TRBJ1-4,.,TRBV4-2,.,TGTGCCAGCGACACAACTAATGAAAAACTGTTTTTT,CASDTTNEKLFF
TRBJ1-1,TRBD1,TRBV7-2,.,TGTGCCAGCAGCTTAGGCAGGGGGACGGGCACTGAAGCTTTCTTT,CASSLGRGTGTEAFF
TRBJ2-7,.,TRBV20-1,few,TGCAGTGCTAGAAATTTACAGGGAGCCAACGAGCAGTACTTC,CSARNLQGANEQYF
TRBJ2-7,.,TRBV5-1,.,TGCGCCAGCAGCTTGGAGCCAGGAGGCTACGAGCAGTACTTC,CASSLEPGGYEQYF
TRBJ2-7,TRBD1,TRBV11-3,few,TGTGCCAGCAGCTTTGGGACAGGGGGCGAGCAGTACTTC,CASSFGTGGEQYF
TRBJ1-2,.,TRBV7-8,few,TGTGCCAGCAGCTTAGAAGAGGACCCTAACTATGGCTACACCTTC,CASSLEEDPNYGYTF
TRBJ2-6,.,TRBV11-2,.,TGTGCCAGCAGCGCTATAAGAGGATTAAGTTCTGGGGCCAACGTCCTGACTTTC,CASSAIRGLSSGANVLTF
TRBJ2-7,TRBD1,TRBV12-3/TRBV12-4,.,TGTGCCAGCCTCCTGAGAACAGGGGCCGAGCAGTACTTC,CASLLRTGAEQYF
TRBJ1-2,TRBD1,TRBV18,few,TGTGCCAGCTCACCGCCAGGGGGCACAGCTAACTATGGCTACACCTTC,CASSPPGGTANYGYTF
TRBJ2-1,TRBD1,TRBV24-1,few,TGTGCCACCAGTGATTCCGGACAGGGTAAGGGGAATGAGCAGTTCTTC,CATSDSGQGKGNEQFF
TRBJ1-1,TRBD1,TRBV12-3/TRBV12-4,once,TGTGCCAGCAGACCCGGACAGGGTGGAGCTTTCTTT,CASRPGQGGAFF
TRBJ1-2,.,TRBV14,.,TGTGCCAGCAGCCAAGTCGGTGGTCCTGGGGGCTACACCTTC,CASSQVGGPGGYTF
TRBJ2-6,.,TRBV20-1,few,TGCAGTGCCCCGGCCAGGGGAATCCGGGGGGCCAACGTCCTGACTTTC,CSAPARGIRGANVLTF
TRBJ2-5,.,TRBV7-3,.,TGTGCCAGCAGCTCAACAGGGTTTTCAGAGACCCAGTACTTC,CASSSTGFSETQYF
TRBJ2-1,.,TRBV5-6,.,TGTGCCAGCAGCCAAAACGCGTGGGCAGGGGAGTTCTTC,CASSQNAWAGEFF
TRBJ1-1,.,TRBV28,.,TGTGCCAGCCTTAAAAGGTTGAACACTGAAGCTTTCTTT,CASLKRLNTEAFF
TRBJ2-5,TRBD2,TRBV6-5,.,TGTGCCAGCAGTTTACTAGCGGGGGGGCCTCCACCCCAAGAGACCCAGTACTTC,CASSLLAGGPPPQETQYF
TRBJ1-2,.,TRBV12-3/TRBV12-4,.,TGTGCCAGCAGTTCGGGGGAGGTTCTCCTTAACTATGGCTACACCTTC,CASSSGEVLLNYGYTF
TRBJ2-1,TRBD2,TRBV4-1,few,TGCGCCAGCAGCCGCACAAGCGGGGCGGGATACAATGAGCAGTTCTTC,CASSRTSGAGYNEQFF
TRBJ2-7,.,TRBV12-3/TRBV12-4,many,TGTGCCAGCAGTTTCGGCAGAACCTACGAGCAGTACTTC,CASSFGRTYEQYF
TRBJ2-2,TRBD2,TRBV9,few,TGTGCCAGCAGGAAAGGGGGACTAGCTGGCGGGGAGCTGTTTTTT,CASRKGGLAGGELFF
TRBJ2-5,.,TRBV12-3/TRBV12-4,.,TGTGCCAGCAGACTGGCTAGCCAAGAGACCCAGTACTTC,CASRLASQETQYF
TRBJ1-1,.,TRBV7-2,few,TGTGCCAGCGGGGGTTGGGTCATGAACACTGAAGCTTTCTTT,CASGGWVMNTEAFF
TRBJ2-1,.,TRBV7-2,.,TGTGCCAGCAGCTTAAGGAGGAGCTCCTACAATGAGCAGTTCTTC,CASSLRRSSYNEQFF
TRBJ2-3,TRBD2,TRBV6-6,few,TGTGCCAGCAGTCCAGTTACGGGGGAGCGGGGGGGAGATACGCAGTATTTT,CASSPVTGERGGDTQYF
TRBJ1-2,TRBD1,TRBV20-1,.,TGCAGTGCTAGCGTTCGGACAGGGAGATATGGTGGCTACACCTTC,CSASVRTGRYGGYTF
TRBJ1-2,TRBD1,TRBV12-3/TRBV12-4,.,TGTGCCAGCAGCCTGACAGGGCCCGGCTATGGCTACACCTTC,CASSLTGPGYGYTF
TRBJ1-1,.,TRBV6-5,.,TGTGCCAGCAGTTATAGCCCGATTCAACCCGACCCACTAAGGGTGAACACTGAAGCTTTCTTT,CASSYSPIQPDPLRVNTEAFF
TRBJ2-3,.,TRBV5-6,many,TGTGCCAGCAGCCCCGAGGGGGGTACAGATACGCAGTATTTT,CASSPEGGTDTQYF
TRBJ2-1,TRBD2,TRBV5-1,many,TGCGCCAGCAGCCCAGCGGGGGGGACCTACAATGAGCAGTTCTTC,CASSPAGGTYNEQFF
TRBJ2-7,TRBD2,TRBV6-1,few,TGTGCCAGCATACCCGGGGGGACCTACGAGCAGTACTTC,CASIPGGTYEQYF
TRBJ1-4,TRBD1,TRBV6-5,.,TGTGCCAGCAGTTTCACAAGGGGGCGCGATGAAAAACTGTTTTTT,CASSFTRGRDEKLFF
TRBJ1-1,.,TRBV12-3/TRBV12-4,few,TGTGCCAGCACCCCTCGGGGCAGGGTCACTGAAGCTTTCTTT,CASTPRGRVTEAFF
TRBJ2-6,TRBD1,TRBV5-1,many,TGCGCCAGCAGCGGACAGGGGGCTGGGGCCAACGTCCTGACTTTC,CASSGQGAGANVLTF